The T cell receptor (beta chain) described here comes from a study of response to subunit inactivated influenza vaccine (dated by TCRdb to 2017 to 2018). Study-level background: To follow how T cells responded to a trivalent subunit inactivated influenza vaccine, the researchers relied on deep quantitative profiling of the T cell receptor repertoire.

Counted from cysteine to phenylalanine, this CDR3 has 14 amino acids. CDR3 DNA only is kept here, 42 bases in frame from base 1. Trimming removed 3 bases from V and 5 bases from J; the gene matches leave 4 bases unexplained. CDR1 and CDR2 were assigned from the germline V gene as KGHSH and LQKENI. Notes on this clonotype: Its antigen is unknown. No base quality values were provided; no much bigger clone lies one nucleotide off.

Library prep was done by RT-PCR. The reads were generated on an Illumina HiSeq 2500. Using fastp at Q25 and MiXCR, TCRdb reprocessed the public reads and kept productive beta chains. Rows with one shared CDR3 protein collapse into an entry with the most common genes and DNA. This sample lists more than 400,000 distinct CDR3 sequences; roughly 7.9% were detected once. Over 10% of the sample is held by the ten biggest clonotypes. The full study reports these points: It was suggested by the authors that each seasonal influenza vaccination may recruit only a limited number of new T cells.

This material consisted of PBMCs from blood, taken roughly 24 months after vaccination. The sequence was collected from a man aged 50-75 years who received an inactivated influenza vaccine. Donor details come from another sample of the same person, matched by shared clones. Here the chain combines TRBV18 and TRBJ2-3, with 8 bases matching TRBD1. Here is the DNA: TGTGCCAGCTCACCGATCACAGGGGGAGATACGCAGTATTTT. It is translated as CASSPITGGDTQYF.